This TCR beta chain was sequenced during a study of OX40 agonist ivuxolimab in advanced cancers. Study results and caveats: Researchers report that CD8+ T cells had, on average, more expanded clones than CD4+.

The CDR3 loop spans 16 amino acids. Germline V gene data show CDR1 as MGHRA and CDR2 as YSYEKL. V gave up 1 base and J gave up 6 bases, with 18 bases separating them. Generated by immunoSEQ multiplex PCR, the TCRdb table keeps only in-frame clones and is missing some. The sample records roughly 100,000 clones, about 90% being singletons. As for this clone: Its cognate antigen is unknown.

The specimen was CD4+ or CD8+ T cells sorted from blood, collected in a trial of the OX40 agonist ivuxolimab. The V and J genes are TRBV4-1 and TRBJ1-2, with D hard to call. The clonotype was recovered from an adult with an advanced solid tumor such as melanoma, head and neck, liver or kidney cancer. In DNA form, the CDR3 reads TGCGCCAGCAGCCAAGTCTGGGTAGTGAGACTAAATGGCTACACCTTC. Residues: CASSQVWVVRLNGYTF.